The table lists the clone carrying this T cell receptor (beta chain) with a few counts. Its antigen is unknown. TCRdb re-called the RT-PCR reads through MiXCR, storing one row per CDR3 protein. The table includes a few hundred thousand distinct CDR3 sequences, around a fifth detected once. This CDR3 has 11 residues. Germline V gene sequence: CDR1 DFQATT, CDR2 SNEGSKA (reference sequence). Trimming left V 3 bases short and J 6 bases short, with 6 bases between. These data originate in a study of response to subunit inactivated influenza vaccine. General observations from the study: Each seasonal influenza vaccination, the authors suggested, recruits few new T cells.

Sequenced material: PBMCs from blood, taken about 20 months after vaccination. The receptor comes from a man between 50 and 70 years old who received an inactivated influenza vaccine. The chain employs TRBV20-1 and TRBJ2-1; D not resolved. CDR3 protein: CSASGVNEQFF. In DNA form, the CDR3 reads TGCAGTGCTAGTGGGGTCAATGAGCAGTTCTTC.